One TCR beta chain is described in this entry. Per the original methods: Reference gene primer amplification yielded estimated nucleated cell counts. The repertoire was sequenced with immunoSEQ multiplex PCR; TCRdb's copy has only in-frame clones and lacks some. V and J calls and clone size follow that table, whereas D and trimming were derived from the DNA. Among fewer than 200,000 clones, 88% were seen once, and the ten largest hold approximately 5.6%. V gave up 5 bases and J gave up 1 base, with 9 bases separating them. This CDR3 comprises 13 residues. Germline CDR1 MNHEY, CDR2 SVGAGI. These data originate in a study of blood T cell repertoires in COVID-19. Study summary: The United States, Italy and Spain supplied acute and convalescent COVID-19 samples. PBMCs, B-cell-depleted T cells, or T cells provided the cDNA or gDNA that made up the material.

This receptor was taken from a man aged 40-49 years with active or convalescent COVID-19. V and J are TRBV6-5 and TRBJ2-7, with D perhaps TRBD1 (6 bases). The sequencing sample was made of peripheral blood. CDR3 sequence reads: CASSTGTSYEQYF. CDR3 nucleotides: TGTGCCAGCAGTACAGGGACATCCTACGAGCAGTACTTC.